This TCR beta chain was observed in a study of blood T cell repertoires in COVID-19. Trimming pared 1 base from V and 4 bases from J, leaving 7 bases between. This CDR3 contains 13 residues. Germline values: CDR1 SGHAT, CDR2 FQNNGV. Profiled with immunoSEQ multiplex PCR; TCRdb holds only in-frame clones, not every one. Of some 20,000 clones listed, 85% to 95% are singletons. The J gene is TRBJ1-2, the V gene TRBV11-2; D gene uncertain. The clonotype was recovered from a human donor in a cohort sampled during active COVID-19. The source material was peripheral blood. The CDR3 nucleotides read TGTGCCAGCAGCTTAGGCCAGCGCTATGGCTACACCTTC. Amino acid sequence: CASSLGQRYGYTF.